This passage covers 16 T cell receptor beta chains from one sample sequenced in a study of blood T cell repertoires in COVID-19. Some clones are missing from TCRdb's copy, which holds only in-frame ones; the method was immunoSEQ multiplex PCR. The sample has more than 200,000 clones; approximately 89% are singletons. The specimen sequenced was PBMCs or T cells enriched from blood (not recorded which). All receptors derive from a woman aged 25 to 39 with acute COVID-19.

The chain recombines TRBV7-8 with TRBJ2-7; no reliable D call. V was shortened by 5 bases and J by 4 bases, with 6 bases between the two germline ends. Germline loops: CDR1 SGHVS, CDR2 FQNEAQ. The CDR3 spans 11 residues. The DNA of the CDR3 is TGTGCCAGCAGCCGGCAGTACGAGCAGTACTTC. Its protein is CASSRQYEQYF.

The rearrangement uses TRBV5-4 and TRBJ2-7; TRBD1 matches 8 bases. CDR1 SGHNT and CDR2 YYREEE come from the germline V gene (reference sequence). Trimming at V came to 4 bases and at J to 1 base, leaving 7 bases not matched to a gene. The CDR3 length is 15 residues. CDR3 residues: CASSKQRQGSYEQYF. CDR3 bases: TGTGCCAGCAGCAAACAAAGACAGGGGTCCTACGAGCAGTACTTC.

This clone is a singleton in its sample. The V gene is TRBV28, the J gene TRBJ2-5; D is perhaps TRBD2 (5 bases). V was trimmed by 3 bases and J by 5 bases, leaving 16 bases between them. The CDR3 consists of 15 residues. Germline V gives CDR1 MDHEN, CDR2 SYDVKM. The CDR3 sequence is CASSLTGLGGETQYF. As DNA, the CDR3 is TGTGCCAGCAGTTTGACTGGACTGGGCGGGGAGACCCAGTACTTC.

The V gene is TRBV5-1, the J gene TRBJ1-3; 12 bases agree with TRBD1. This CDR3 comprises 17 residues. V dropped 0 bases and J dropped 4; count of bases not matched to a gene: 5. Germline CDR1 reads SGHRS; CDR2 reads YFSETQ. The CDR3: CASSLEGTGGTGNTIYF. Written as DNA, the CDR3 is TGCGCCAGCAGCTTGGAGGGGACAGGGGGCACGGGAAACACCATATATTTT.

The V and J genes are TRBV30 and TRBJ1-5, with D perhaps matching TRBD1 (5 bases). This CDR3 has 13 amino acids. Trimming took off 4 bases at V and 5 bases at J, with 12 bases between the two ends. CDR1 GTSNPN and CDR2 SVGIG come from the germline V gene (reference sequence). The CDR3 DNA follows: TGTGCCTGGAAAAAGGGGTACGATCAGCCCCAGCATTTT. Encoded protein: CAWKKGYDQPQHF.

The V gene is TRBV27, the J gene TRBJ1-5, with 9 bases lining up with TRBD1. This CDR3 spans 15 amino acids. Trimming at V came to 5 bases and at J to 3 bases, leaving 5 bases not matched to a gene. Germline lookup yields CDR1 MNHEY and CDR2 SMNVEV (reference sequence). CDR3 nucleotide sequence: TGTGCCAGCAGTCTCGGGACAGGGTTCAATCAGCCCCAGCATTTT. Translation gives CASSLGTGFNQPQHF.

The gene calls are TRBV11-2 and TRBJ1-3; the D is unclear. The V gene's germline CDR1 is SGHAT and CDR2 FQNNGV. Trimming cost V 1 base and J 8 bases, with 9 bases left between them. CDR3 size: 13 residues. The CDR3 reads CASSLGQEDTIYF. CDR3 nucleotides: TGTGCCAGCAGCTTAGGGCAGGAGGACACCATATATTTT. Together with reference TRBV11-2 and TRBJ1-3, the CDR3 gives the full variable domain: EAGVAQSPRYKIIEKRQSVAFWCNPISGHATLYWYQQILGQGPKLLIQFQNNGVVDDSQLPKDRFSAERLKGVDSTLKIQPAKLEDSAVYLCASSLGQEDTIYFGEGSWLTVV.

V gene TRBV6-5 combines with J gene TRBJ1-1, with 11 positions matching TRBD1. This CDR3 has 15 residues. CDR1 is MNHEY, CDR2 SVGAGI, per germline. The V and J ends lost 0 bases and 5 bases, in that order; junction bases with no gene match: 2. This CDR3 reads CASSYSDRGRTEAFF. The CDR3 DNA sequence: TGTGCCAGCAGTTACTCGGACAGGGGGCGTACTGAAGCTTTCTTT.

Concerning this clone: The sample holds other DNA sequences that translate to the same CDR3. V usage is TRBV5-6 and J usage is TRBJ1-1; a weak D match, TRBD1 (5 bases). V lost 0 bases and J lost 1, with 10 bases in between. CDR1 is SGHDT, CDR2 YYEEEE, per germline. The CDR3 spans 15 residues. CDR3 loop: CASSLGGGSNTEAFF. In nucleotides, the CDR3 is TGTGCCAGCAGCTTGGGTGGGGGGTCGAACACTGAAGCTTTCTTT.

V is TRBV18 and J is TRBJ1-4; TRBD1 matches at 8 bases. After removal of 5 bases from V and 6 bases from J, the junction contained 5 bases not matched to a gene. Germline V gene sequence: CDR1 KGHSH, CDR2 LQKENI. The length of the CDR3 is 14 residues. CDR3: CASSTDRGHEKLFF. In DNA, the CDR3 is TGTGCCAGCTCAACAGACAGGGGTCATGAAAAACTGTTTTTT.

The CDR3 loop is CASSSADRGYEQYF. CDR3 coding DNA: TGTGCCAGCAGTTCCGCGGACAGAGGCTACGAGCAGTACTTC. V and J are TRBV28 and TRBJ2-7, with a weak D call TRBD1 (6 bases). Trimming cost V 4 bases and J 3 bases, with 13 bases left between them. From germline, CDR1 is MDHEN and CDR2 SYDVKM. The CDR3 length is 14 residues.

The CDR3 DNA is TGTGCCTGGCTTTCCCGGACTAGCGGTACCTACGAGCAGTACTTC. It yields the protein CAWLSRTSGTYEQYF. The V gene is TRBV30, the J gene TRBJ2-7, with 10 bases lining up with TRBD2. The trim removed 5 bases at V and 2 bases at J, leaving 9 bases unmatched. The CDR3 sequence is 15 residues long. CDR1 is GTSNPN and CDR2 is SVGIG in the germline V gene (reference sequence).

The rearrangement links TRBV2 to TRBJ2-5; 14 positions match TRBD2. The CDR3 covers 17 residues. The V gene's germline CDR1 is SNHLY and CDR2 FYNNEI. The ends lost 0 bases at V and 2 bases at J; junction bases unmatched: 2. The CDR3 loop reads CASSEAWTSGGQETQYF. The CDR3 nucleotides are TGTGCCAGCAGTGAAGCGTGGACTAGCGGGGGGCAAGAGACCCAGTACTTC.

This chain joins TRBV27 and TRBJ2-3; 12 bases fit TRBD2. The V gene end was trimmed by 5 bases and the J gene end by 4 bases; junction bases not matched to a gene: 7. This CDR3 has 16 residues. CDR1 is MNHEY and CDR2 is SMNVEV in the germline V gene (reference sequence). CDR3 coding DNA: TGTGCCAGCAGTCCCCTACTAGCGGGGGGTGCAGATACGCAGTATTTT. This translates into CASSPLLAGGADTQYF.

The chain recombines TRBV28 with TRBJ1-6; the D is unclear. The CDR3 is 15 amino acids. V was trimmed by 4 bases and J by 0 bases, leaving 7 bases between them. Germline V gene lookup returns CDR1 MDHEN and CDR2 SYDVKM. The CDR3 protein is CASSSLSSYNSPLHF. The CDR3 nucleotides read TGTGCCAGCAGTTCCCTGAGCTCCTATAATTCACCCCTCCACTTT.

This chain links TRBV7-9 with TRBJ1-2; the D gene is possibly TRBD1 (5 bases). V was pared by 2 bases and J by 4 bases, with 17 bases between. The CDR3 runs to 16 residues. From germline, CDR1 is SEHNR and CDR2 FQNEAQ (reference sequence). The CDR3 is CASSLYMTVKSYGYTF. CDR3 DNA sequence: TGTGCCAGCAGCTTATATATGACAGTTAAAAGCTATGGCTACACCTTC.